The rows below give T cell receptor beta chains drawn from one sample of a study of OX40 agonist ivuxolimab in advanced cancers. Method: immunoSEQ multiplex PCR; TCRdb's copy keeps in-frame clones and lacks some. This table has fewer than 65,000 clones, roughly nine tenths appearing once. The source was CD4+ or CD8+ T cells sorted from blood, collected in a trial of the OX40 agonist ivuxolimab. Receptors were obtained from an adult with an advanced solid tumor such as melanoma, head and neck, liver or kidney cancer. CDR3s include the opening cysteine and the closing phenylalanine or tryptophan. The D gene is left open where the match is weak. The size of a clone is reported for some rows only, either as once, few or many, or as a class for expanded clones.

D gene	clone size	V gene	J gene	CDR3 protein	CDR3 DNA
-	-	TRBV28	TRBJ2-6	CASRIGKGSVFSGANVLTF	TGTGCCAGCAGGATAGGAAAGGGGTCCGTTTTCTCTGGGGCCAACGTCCTGACTTTC
-	-	TRBV6-5	TRBJ2-7	CASSYSTQGSHEQYF	TGTGCCAGCAGTTACTCTACTCAGGGGTCCCACGAGCAGTACTTC
TRBD2	-	TRBV5-4	TRBJ2-7	CASSPGTRGYYEQYF	TGTGCCAGCAGCCCGGGGACTAGGGGTTACTACGAGCAGTACTTC
-	-	TRBV5-1	TRBJ1-4	CASSQGATNEKLFF	TGCGCCAGCAGCCAAGGGGCCACTAATGAAAAACTGTTTTTT
TRBD2	-	TRBV20-1	TRBJ2-3	CSAGLADTQYF	TGCAGTGCAGGACTAGCGGATACGCAGTATTTT
-	-	TRBV9	TRBJ1-3	CASSKRDGVSGNTIYF	TGTGCCAGCAGCAAACGGGACGGCGTCTCTGGAAACACCATATATTTT
TRBD2	-	TRBV19	TRBJ2-7	CASSTSSGDSYEQYF	TGTGCCAGTAGTACCTCTAGCGGGGACTCCTACGAGCAGTACTTC
TRBD1	-	TRBV6-5	TRBJ1-2	CASSLTRDRGRGYTF	TGTGCCAGCAGCCTAACCCGGGACAGGGGACGGGGCTACACCTTC
TRBD1	-	TRBV19	TRBJ1-6	CASSGQGNSPLHF	TGTGCCAGTAGTGGACAGGGGAATTCACCCCTCCACTTT
-	-	TRBV6-1	TRBJ2-7	CASILDRSSYEQYF	-
-	once	TRBV19	TRBJ1-5	CASSIVTGGSNQPQHF	TGTGCCAGTAGTATAGTAACAGGAGGGAGCAATCAGCCCCAGCATTTT
TRBD2	-	TRBV7-6	TRBJ2-7	CASSETSGGIHEQYF	TGTGCCAGCAGCGAAACTAGCGGGGGGATCCACGAGCAGTACTTC
TRBD2	-	TRBV5-1	TRBJ2-5	CASSLALTSGGLDQETQYF	TGCGCCAGCAGCTTGGCCTTGACTAGCGGGGGATTGGACCAAGAGACCCAGTACTTC
-	-	TRBV6-5	TRBJ1-2	CASRQGSYGYTF	TGTGCCAGCAGACAGGGAAGCTATGGCTACACCTTC
-	-	TRBV5-1	TRBJ1-6	CASSFAANDNSPLHF	TGCGCCAGCAGCTTTGCGGCGAACGATAATTCACCCCTCCACTTT
-	-	TRBV18	TRBJ1-5	CASSTDSNQPQHF	TGTGCCAGCTCGACGGATAGCAATCAGCCCCAGCATTTT
-	-	TRBV7-8	TRBJ1-5	CASSPTRTLNQPQHF	TGTGCCAGCAGCCCCACCCGGACCCTCAATCAGCCCCAGCATTTT
TRBD1	few	TRBV11-2	TRBJ1-6	CASSWGQGMNSPLHF	TGTGCCAGCAGCTGGGGACAGGGGATGAACTCACCCCTCCACTTT
-	-	TRBV27	TRBJ1-2	CASGPQGKHGYTF	TGTGCCAGTGGGCCTCAGGGTAAGCATGGCTACACCTTC
-	-	TRBV6-1	TRBJ2-3	CASSDWAGSTDTQYF	TGTGCCAGCAGTGATTGGGCGGGGTCCACAGATACGCAGTATTTT
-	-	TRBV11-2	TRBJ2-7	CASSLAMSSYEQYF	TGTGCCAGCAGCTTAGCTATGAGCTCCTACGAGCAGTACTTC
TRBD1	-	TRBV5-1	TRBJ1-5	CASSPGDRSISNQPQHF	TGCGCCAGCAGCCCGGGGGACAGATCTATAAGCAATCAGCCCCAGCATTTT
TRBD1	once	TRBV7-2	TRBJ1-4	CASSLDLQGANEKLFF	TGTGCCAGCAGCCTAGATCTACAGGGGGCTAATGAAAAACTGTTTTTT
TRBD1	-	TRBV5-5	TRBJ1-1	CASSWDRTNTEAFF	TGTGCCAGCAGCTGGGACAGAACCAACACTGAAGCTTTCTTT
-	-	TRBV18	TRBJ1-2	CASSPPLAGNYGYTF	TGTGCCAGCTCACCACCGTTGGCAGGAAACTATGGCTACACCTTC
-	-	TRBV9	TRBJ2-7	CASSVVWGLSEGSFYEQYF	TGTGCCAGCAGCGTAGTTTGGGGGCTCTCCGAGGGATCATTCTACGAGCAGTACTTC
-	-	TRBV7-2	TRBJ2-2	CASSFSGGAWSGELFF	TGTGCCAGCAGCTTTAGTGGGGGGGCCTGGAGCGGGGAGCTGTTTTTT
-	-	TRBV29-1	TRBJ2-7	CSVQGPYEQYF	TGCAGCGTTCAGGGACCCTACGAGCAGTACTTC
-	-	TRBV4-1	TRBJ1-3	CASSQGPSSGNTIYF	TGCGCCAGCAGCCAGGGCCCCAGCTCTGGAAACACCATATATTTT
TRBD2	-	TRBV2	TRBJ2-5	CASSGRTSGGETQYF	TGTGCCAGCAGTGGACGGACTAGCGGGGGTGAGACCCAGTACTTC
-	-	TRBV11-3	TRBJ1-1	CASSLGTPEAFF	TGTGCCAGCAGCTTAGGAACACCCGAAGCTTTCTTT
TRBD1	-	TRBV4-1	TRBJ1-1	CASSQQPDRVLTEAFF	TGCGCCAGCAGCCAACAACCAGACAGGGTGTTGACTGAAGCTTTCTTT
-	once	TRBV28	TRBJ1-6	CASRGKRDSPLHF	TGTGCCAGCAGGGGTAAAAGGGATTCACCCCTCCACTTT
TRBD1	-	TRBV5-1	TRBJ2-5	CASSGGQWETQYF	TGCGCCAGCAGCGGGGGACAGTGGGAGACCCAGTACTTC
-	few	TRBV4-3	TRBJ1-1	CASSQGTNTEAFF	TGCGCCAGCAGCCAAGGTACGAACACTGAAGCTTTCTTT
-	-	TRBV19	TRBJ2-1	CASSIQGRGVEQFF	TGTGCCAGTAGTATCCAGGGCAGGGGGGTAGAGCAGTTCTTC
TRBD1	once	TRBV30	TRBJ1-6	CAWSIPLGGQNSPLHF	TGTGCCTGGAGTATCCCCCTAGGGGGACAGAATTCACCCCTCCACTTT
TRBD1	-	TRBV5-4	TRBJ1-5	CASSLGQGGPEGGPQHF	TGTGCCAGCAGCCTGGGACAGGGAGGACCCGAGGGGGGACCCCAGCATTTT
-	-	TRBV5-6	TRBJ1-1	CASSLRSGNTEAFF	TGTGCCAGCAGCTTGAGGTCGGGGAACACTGAAGCTTTCTTT
-	-	TRBV5-4	TRBJ2-7	CASSLEGSRGYEQYF	TGTGCCAGCAGCCTCGAGGGGTCTCGGGGCTACGAGCAGTACTTC
-	few	TRBV5-1	TRBJ1-1	CASSLVRAGFEAFF	TGCGCCAGCAGCTTGGTAAGGGCGGGATTTGAAGCTTTCTTT
TRBD1	-	TRBV5-1	TRBJ1-1	CASSPGQGMNTEAFF	TGCGCCAGCAGCCCAGGACAGGGAATGAACACTGAAGCTTTCTTT
-	-	TRBV7-8	TRBJ1-6	CASSLAQGSPLHF	TGTGCCAGCAGCTTAGCCCAGGGGTCACCCCTCCACTTT
TRBD1	-	TRBV7-9	TRBJ2-3	CASSLGTGVSNTQYF	TGTGCCAGCAGCTTAGGGACAGGGGTATCGAATACGCAGTATTTT
-	-	TRBV11-3	TRBJ2-6	CASSSTASGANVLTF	TGTGCCAGCAGCTCAACAGCCTCGGGGGCCAACGTCCTGACTTTC
-	-	TRBV19	TRBJ1-5	CASTGSSNQPQHF	TGTGCCAGTACAGGGTCGAGCAATCAGCCCCAGCATTTT
TRBD1	few	TRBV7-2	TRBJ1-6	CASSRTGGRSPLHF	TGTGCCAGCAGTCGAACAGGGGGACGGTCACCCCTCCACTTT
TRBD1	-	TRBV10-2	TRBJ2-1	CASSDPGQSFF	TGCGCCAGCAGCGATCCGGGACAGTCTTTCTTC
-	-	TRBV4-1	TRBJ1-5	CASSHDAGGHQPQHF	TGCGCCAGCAGCCACGACGCCGGCGGGCATCAGCCCCAGCATTTT
-	-	TRBV7-7	TRBJ2-7	CASSLARGTNYEQYF	TGTGCCAGCAGCTTAGCGCGGGGCACCAATTACGAGCAGTACTTC
TRBD1	medium-sized	TRBV5-1	TRBJ1-1	CASSPQGGNTEAFF	TGCGCCAGCAGCCCACAGGGGGGGAACACTGAAGCTTTCTTT
-	few	TRBV18	TRBJ2-7	CASSGNYEQYF	TGTGCCAGCTCAGGGAATTACGAGCAGTACTTC